This record looks at one T cell receptor beta chain sequence and its context. Generated by immunoSEQ multiplex PCR, the TCRdb table keeps only in-frame clones and is missing some. In the table there are around 160,000 clones, more than 70% of which are singletons. These data come from a study of blood T cell repertoires in COVID-19. The study drew participants aged about 18 to 90 years from some 24 US areas. Trimming removed 0 bases at V and 12 bases at J, with 15 bases between. Germline CDR1 reads SGDLS; CDR2 reads YYNGEE. The CDR3 covers 13 residues. The V call is TRBV9, the J call TRBJ1-2; D unclear. The clonotype was recovered from a man aged 40-49 years who had recovered from COVID-19. Sequencing was performed on PBMCs or T cells enriched from blood (not recorded which). CDR3 loop: CASSVGGVLGHTF. The CDR3 nucleotides are TGTGCCAGCAGCGTAGGCGGGGTGCTGGGCCACACCTTC.